This T cell receptor (beta chain) was captured by sequencing in a study of T cell repertoires in cytomegalovirus infection. Trimming took 4 bases from V and 3 from J; bases not matched to a gene: 3. CDR3 length: 14 amino acids. The V gene's germline CDR1 is SGHDT and CDR2 YYEEEE. Findings and caveats of the study: It was HLA-C-restricted CMV-specific TCR beta clonotypes that dominated the response ex vivo.

From the reads, TCRdb called clonotypes with MiXCR, one entry per CDR3 protein. The repertoire holds approximately 500,000 distinct CDR3 sequences, with 16% as singletons. This clonotype was seen ten or more times. Antigen specificity is unknown. The chain is built from TRBV5-6 and TRBJ2-5; TRBD1 agrees at 10 bases. This clonotype originated in a human donor in good health (CMV status not recorded). Some clones in this sample may be carry-over from other donors' samples. Sequenced sample: CD8+ T cells from PBMCs. The CDR3 reads CASSDGQGEETQYF. In DNA, the CDR3 is TGTGCCAGCAGCGATGGACAGGGGGAAGAGACCCAGTACTTC.